This T cell receptor (beta chain) was sequenced during a study of Graves' ophthalmopathy and Graves' hyperthyroidism. RNA served as the template for amplifying TCR beta CDR3 regions. Following a first-round RT-PCR that used HTBI primers, a second-round multiplex PCR was carried out. One entry per CDR3 protein, called by TCRdb with MiXCR from the multiplex PCR reads. The sample includes 620,000 or so distinct CDR3 sequences, 20% to 25% of them seen just once. The CDR3 consists of 16 residues. V shed 9 bases, J shed 0 bases, and the junction held 10 bases outside the gene matches. Germline CDR1 and CDR2: KGHDR and SFDVKD. This clonotype was observed many times.

The sequenced material came from peripheral blood. The TCR originated in a woman aged 18-35 years with stable Graves' hyperthyroidism. Some clones in this sample may be carry-over from other donors' samples. The chain has TRBV24-1 and TRBJ1-1, with 9 bases lining up with TRBD1. The CDR3 nucleotides read TGTGCCACCTGCTCCGGGACAGGGAAAATGAACACTGAAGCTTTCTTT. Its protein is CATCSGTGKMNTEAFF.